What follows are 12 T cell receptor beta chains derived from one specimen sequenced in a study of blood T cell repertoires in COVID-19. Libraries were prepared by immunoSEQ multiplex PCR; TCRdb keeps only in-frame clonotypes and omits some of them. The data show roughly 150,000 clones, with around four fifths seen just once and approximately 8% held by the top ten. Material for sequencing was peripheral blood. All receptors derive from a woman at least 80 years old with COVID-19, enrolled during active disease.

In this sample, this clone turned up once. The CDR3 reads CSARTGPYEQYF. The DNA for the CDR3 is TGCAGCGCTCGGACAGGTCCCTACGAGCAGTACTTC. The chain has TRBV29-1 and TRBJ2-7, with 7 bases identical to TRBD1. The CDR3 consists of 12 residues. CDR1 and CDR2 (germline): SQVTM, ANQGSEA. V dropped 7 bases and J dropped 2; count of bases not matched to a gene: 5.

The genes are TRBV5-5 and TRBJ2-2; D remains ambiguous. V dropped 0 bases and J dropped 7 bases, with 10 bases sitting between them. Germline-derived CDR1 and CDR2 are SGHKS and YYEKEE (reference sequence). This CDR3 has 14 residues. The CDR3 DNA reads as TGTGCCAGCAGCTTGGAGCAGGCCAACGGGGAGCTGTTTTTT. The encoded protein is CASSLEQANGELFF.

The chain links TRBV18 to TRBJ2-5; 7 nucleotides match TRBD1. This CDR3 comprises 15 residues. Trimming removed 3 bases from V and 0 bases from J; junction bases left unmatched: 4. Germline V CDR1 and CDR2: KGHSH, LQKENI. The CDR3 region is CASSPGTADQETQYF. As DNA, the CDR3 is TGTGCCAGCTCACCCGGGACAGCTGACCAAGAGACCCAGTACTTC.

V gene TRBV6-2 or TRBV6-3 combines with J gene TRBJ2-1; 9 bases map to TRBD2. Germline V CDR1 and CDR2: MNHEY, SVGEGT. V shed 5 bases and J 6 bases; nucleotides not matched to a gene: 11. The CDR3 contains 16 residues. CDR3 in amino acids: CASSDVRTSVTNEQFF. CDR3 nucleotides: TGTGCCAGCAGTGACGTACGGACTAGCGTCACCAATGAGCAGTTCTTC.

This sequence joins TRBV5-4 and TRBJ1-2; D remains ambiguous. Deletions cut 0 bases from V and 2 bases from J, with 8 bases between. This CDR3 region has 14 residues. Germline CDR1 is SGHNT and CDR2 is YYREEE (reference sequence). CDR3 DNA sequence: TGTGCCAGCAGCTTGGTAGGAGGGAACTATGGCTACACCTTC. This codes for CASSLVGGNYGYTF. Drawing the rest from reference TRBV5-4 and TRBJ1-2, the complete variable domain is ETGVTQSPTHLIKTRGQQVTLRCSSQSGHNTVSWYQQALGQGPQFIFQYYREEENGRGNFPPRFSGLQFPNYSSELNVNALELDDSALYLCASSLVGGNYGYTFGSGTRLTVV.

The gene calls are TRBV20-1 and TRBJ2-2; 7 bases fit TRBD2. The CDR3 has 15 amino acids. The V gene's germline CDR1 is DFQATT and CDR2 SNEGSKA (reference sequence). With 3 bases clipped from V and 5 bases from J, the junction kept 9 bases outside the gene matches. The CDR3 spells CSASVPAGRTGELFF. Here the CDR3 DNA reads TGCAGTGCTAGTGTTCCAGCGGGACGAACCGGGGAGCTGTTTTTT.

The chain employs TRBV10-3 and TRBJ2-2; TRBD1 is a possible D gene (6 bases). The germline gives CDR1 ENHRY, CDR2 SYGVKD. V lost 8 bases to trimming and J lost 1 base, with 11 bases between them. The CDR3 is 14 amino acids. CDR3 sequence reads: CAIQGMGNTGELFF. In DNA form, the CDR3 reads TGTGCCATCCAGGGGATGGGGAACACCGGGGAGCTGTTTTTT.

The CDR3 protein is CASSLSLQGTQYF. The DNA for the CDR3 is TGTGCCAGCAGCCTTAGTCTTCAGGGGACCCAGTACTTC. V is TRBV6-2 or TRBV6-3 and J is TRBJ2-5; a possible D gene is TRBD1 (5 bases). Trimming left V 6 bases short and J 7 bases short, with 15 bases between. The CDR3 has 13 amino acids. Germline loops: CDR1 MNHEY, CDR2 SVGEGT.

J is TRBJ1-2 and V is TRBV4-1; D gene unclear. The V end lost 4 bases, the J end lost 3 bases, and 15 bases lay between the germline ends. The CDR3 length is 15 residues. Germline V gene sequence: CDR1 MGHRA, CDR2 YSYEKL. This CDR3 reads CASSRQVNPDYGYTF. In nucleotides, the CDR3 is TGCGCCAGCAGCCGGCAGGTTAATCCCGACTATGGCTACACCTTC.

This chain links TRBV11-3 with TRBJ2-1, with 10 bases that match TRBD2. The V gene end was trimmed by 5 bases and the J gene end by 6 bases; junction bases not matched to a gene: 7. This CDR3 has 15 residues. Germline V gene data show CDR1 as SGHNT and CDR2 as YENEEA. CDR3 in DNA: TGTGCCAGCAGCCAAAGCGGGGGGGTTAGCAATGAGCAGTTCTTC. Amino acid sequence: CASSQSGGVSNEQFF.

As DNA, the CDR3 is TGTGCCAGCAGTTCTACAGGGGGCAGCACAGATACGCAGTATTTT. This translates into CASSSTGGSTDTQYF. V is TRBV9 and J is TRBJ2-3, with 9 bases matching TRBD1. The CDR3 contains 15 residues. With V trimmed by 5 bases and J by 0 bases, 4 bases remained unmatched. Germline CDR1 is SGDLS and CDR2 is YYNGEE.

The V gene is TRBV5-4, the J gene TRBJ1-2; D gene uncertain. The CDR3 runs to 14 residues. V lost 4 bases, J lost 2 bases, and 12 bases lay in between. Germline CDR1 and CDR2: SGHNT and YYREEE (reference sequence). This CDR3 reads CASSQEGRNYGYTF. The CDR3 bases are TGTGCCAGCAGCCAGGAGGGCCGAAACTATGGCTACACCTTC.